This T cell receptor (beta chain) was identified during a study of T cell repertoires in cytomegalovirus infection. Study details: Shared public TCR beta signatures pointed to both CMV infection and a matching HLA type. Study-level points and caveats: Individuals carrying CMV plus the relevant HLA were identified by cumulative frequency of public TCR beta families.

TCRdb redid the calling of the reads with MiXCR, one entry per CDR3 protein. In the table there are fewer than 1,000,000 distinct CDR3 sequences, approximately 31% of which are singletons. Of note for this clonotype: Its antigen remains unidentified.

The CDR3 runs to 13 residues. Trimming removed 2 bases from V and 9 bases from J, with 11 bases in between. The germline gives CDR1 MGHRA, CDR2 YSYEKL. This chain links TRBV4-1 with TRBJ2-1; a possible D gene is TRBD2 (6 bases). The sequences come from cultured CD8+ T cells from PBMCs, collected from culture after CMV antigen stimulation. The source is a human donor in good health (CMV status not recorded). Some clones in this sample may be carry-over from other donors' samples. The CDR3 DNA reads as TGCGCCAGCAGCCAAAGGGGACTTGGTGAGCAGTTCTTC. This gives the protein CASSQRGLGEQFF.